This is a list of T cell receptor beta chains from one sample in a study of cytomegalovirus exposure and HLA in healthy donors. The table came from immunoSEQ multiplex PCR; TCRdb's copy has only in-frame clones and leaves some out. The sample spans tens of thousands of clones; the ten largest clones claim 6.5% to 10%. The sample taken for sequencing was PBMCs. The receptors here all came from a male donor in good health and CMV-seronegative. Both conserved end residues are part of each CDR3. Fields, in order: J gene, V gene, CDR3 protein.

j_call: TRBJ2-7; v_call: TRBV30; cdr3_aa: CAWSASSGIGEQYF
j_call: TRBJ1-1; v_call: TRBV13; cdr3_aa: CASSLGPKGEAFF
j_call: TRBJ1-5; v_call: TRBV6-6; cdr3_aa: CASSRGRNRGYQPQHF
j_call: TRBJ1-4; v_call: TRBV5-4; cdr3_aa: CASSSDGGDEKLFF
j_call: TRBJ2-2; v_call: TRBV23-1; cdr3_aa: CASSHPSRTGKNTGELFF
j_call: TRBJ2-1; v_call: TRBV5-1; cdr3_aa: CASSFSGLAGGGEQFF
j_call: TRBJ2-2; v_call: TRBV19; cdr3_aa: CASGGGTNTGELFF
j_call: TRBJ2-2; v_call: TRBV25-1; cdr3_aa: CATAITSNTGELFF
j_call: TRBJ1-4; v_call: TRBV4-1; cdr3_aa: CASSQDQGVGEKLFF
j_call: TRBJ2-2; v_call: TRBV28; cdr3_aa: CASSLVGGGQGIGGELFF
j_call: TRBJ2-5; v_call: TRBV18; cdr3_aa: CASSPAAREETQYF
j_call: TRBJ2-3; v_call: TRBV6-6; cdr3_aa: CASSPPEYF
j_call: TRBJ2-7; v_call: TRBV4-2; cdr3_aa: CAARRTGEDEQYF
j_call: TRBJ2-5; v_call: TRBV5-1; cdr3_aa: CASSSTGGEETQYF
j_call: TRBJ1-5; v_call: TRBV7-2; cdr3_aa: CASSRQGTNNQPQHF
j_call: TRBJ2-3; v_call: TRBV27; cdr3_aa: CASSLSPGYQDTQYF
j_call: TRBJ2-7; v_call: TRBV7-2; cdr3_aa: CASSLAESSGSYSYEQYF
j_call: TRBJ2-7; v_call: TRBV6-5; cdr3_aa: CASTPNRGAYEQYF
j_call: TRBJ2-2; v_call: TRBV5-1; cdr3_aa: CASSFSGTGGDGELFF
j_call: TRBJ2-7; v_call: TRBV27; cdr3_aa: CASSSWTVNEQYF
j_call: TRBJ2-7; v_call: TRBV6-5; cdr3_aa: CASSYQLLAGGGEQYF
j_call: TRBJ2-1; v_call: TRBV28; cdr3_aa: CASSPGTSGWNEQFF
j_call: TRBJ2-1; v_call: TRBV4-2; cdr3_aa: CASSPGTSGRVVEQFF
j_call: TRBJ1-4; v_call: TRBV28; cdr3_aa: CASRGRDLPFF
j_call: TRBJ2-6; v_call: TRBV5-1; cdr3_aa: CASSLAGASGSPGANVLTF
j_call: TRBJ2-2; v_call: TRBV7-6; cdr3_aa: CASSLGSTGELFF
j_call: TRBJ2-5; v_call: TRBV7-2; cdr3_aa: CASSLAGEGETQYF
j_call: TRBJ1-2; v_call: TRBV18; cdr3_aa: CASSPDRGVYGYTF
j_call: TRBJ2-1; v_call: TRBV19; cdr3_aa: CASRARAGRLYNEQFF
j_call: NA; v_call: TRBV10-1; cdr3_aa: CASSTGGFGEQYF
j_call: TRBJ2-7; v_call: TRBV11-2; cdr3_aa: CASSLGAGEYEQYF
j_call: TRBJ2-5; v_call: TRBV29-1; cdr3_aa: CSVVGSPQGASRETQYF
j_call: TRBJ2-3; v_call: TRBV5-1; cdr3_aa: CASSLEAALGDTQYF
j_call: TRBJ2-7; v_call: TRBV5-1; cdr3_aa: CASSLEWTRYEQYF
j_call: TRBJ2-7; v_call: TRBV27; cdr3_aa: CASSLFSGSYEQYF
j_call: TRBJ1-3; v_call: TRBV5-1; cdr3_aa: CASSTGGAGNTIYF